This T cell receptor (beta chain) appears in the sequencing data of a study of shared clonotypes between healthy human individuals. Study-level results: In this cohort, only blood was sampled, and tissue repertoires likely differ. Genetic and exposure-history diversity was limited by the few donors. The study found lower generation probabilities in non-shared clonotypes than in those shared by all four donors.

CD8 memory was a combination that joined CD45RO+ cells with CCR7-negative CD45RA+ TemRA cells. A word on this clone: Antigen unknown.

The method was immunoSEQ multiplex PCR; TCRdb's version includes in-frame clones alone and lacks a portion of them. Of 650,000 to 700,000 clones listed, about 90% are singletons. The germline V gene encodes CDR1 SEHNR and CDR2 FQNEAQ (reference sequence). V was shortened by 5 bases and J by 5 bases, with 10 bases between the two germline ends. The CDR3 covers 13 residues. J is TRBJ2-1 and V is TRBV7-9; D is tentatively TRBD1 or TRBD2 (5 bases each). This clonotype was sampled from a man between 18 and 29 years old in good health. Some clones in this sample may be carry-over from other donors' samples. Material: memory CD8+ T cells from PBMCs. As to subset: CD45RO+ cells pooled with CCR7-negative TemRA cells. The CDR3 DNA follows: TGTGCCAGCAGCGACGGGACGGACAATGAGCAGTTCTTC. Amino acids: CASSDGTDNEQFF.